Each of the 30 T cell receptor beta chains below was sequenced from the same sample in a study of regulatory T cells in long-lasting Graves disease. Library construction for TCR beta used iRepertoire HTBI primers and Arm-PCR of CDR3 regions. Each CDR3 protein is one row after TCRdb ran MiXCR on the multiplex PCR reads. The top ten clones hold approximately 27% of a sample with a few hundred thousand distinct CDR3 sequences, roughly 24% of them seen once. Time point: persistent/refractory GD, antithyroid drugs over 5 years with positive TRAb. The authors made the TCR library using RNA they extracted from PBMCs. The material was peripheral blood mononuclear cells (PBMCs), obtained when the disease was refractory, from a patient treated with antithyroid drugs. These receptors were collected from a woman between 40 and 50 years old with Graves disease.

V gene TRBV12-5 combines with J gene TRBJ2-1, with D tentatively TRBD1 (5 bases). In germline, CDR1 is LGHNT, CDR2 FRNRAP. This CDR3 region has 13 residues. V was cut by 5 bases and J by 6 bases, with 11 bases left in between. The CDR3 region has the DNA TGTGCTAGTGGTGTCACAGGTAGCAATGAGCAGTTCTTC. Its protein product is CASGVTGSNEQFF.

The chain is built from TRBV2 and TRBJ2-7; D is possibly TRBD1 or TRBD2 (5 bases each). The CDR3 covers 13 residues. CDR1 and CDR2 (germline): SNHLY, FYNNEI. V was cut by 7 bases and J by 3 bases, with 13 bases left in between. Here the CDR3 DNA reads TGTGCCAGCAAGTTTGGGACGTACTACGAGCAGTACTTC. It specifies CASKFGTYYEQYF.

The gene calls are TRBV6-1 and TRBJ1-3, with D possibly being TRBD1 (6 bases). Germline loops: CDR1 MNHNS, CDR2 SASEGT. Trimming pared 10 bases from V and 0 bases from J, leaving 13 bases between. The CDR3 spans 14 residues. CDR3 sequence (DNA): TGTGCCACTATTCGGACAGCCTCTGGAAACACCATATATTTT. This encodes CATIRTASGNTIYF.

The chain is built from TRBV7-2 and TRBJ2-2; 10 bases map to TRBD2. After removal of 3 bases from V and 6 bases from J, the junction contained 4 bases not matched to a gene. Germline-derived CDR1 and CDR2 are SGHTA and FQGNSA. This CDR3 has 15 residues. The CDR3 loop reads CASSLSGRAPGELFF. CDR3 bases: TGTGCCAGCAGCTTGAGCGGGAGGGCCCCCGGGGAGCTGTTTTTT.

This clonotype was recorded at least ten times. The CDR3 loop reads CASRFGGVYNQPQHF. The CDR3 nucleotides read TGTGCCAGCAGGTTCGGGGGGGTATACAATCAGCCCCAGCATTTT. This chain uses TRBV6-1 with TRBJ1-5; tentatively, D is TRBD1 (5 bases). This CDR3 has 15 residues. V was clipped by 6 bases and J by 3 bases, with 15 bases between them. Germline V CDR1 and CDR2: MNHNS, SASEGT.

The rearrangement links TRBV4-1 to TRBJ2-7; D remains ambiguous. Trimming left V 3 bases short and J 1 base short, with 10 bases between. Germline CDR1 MGHRA, CDR2 YSYEKL. CDR3 length: 14 amino acids. The CDR3, as DNA: TGCGCCAGCAGCCATCTTCTTAGGTCCTACGAGCAGTACTTC. It translates to CASSHLLRSYEQYF.

As concerns this clonotype: A read error may be the cause here, since a much bigger clone is one base away. J is TRBJ1-3 and V is TRBV12-3 or TRBV12-4; D remains unclear. The CDR3 sequence is 15 residues long. CDR3 bases: TGTGTCAGCAGTTCCCATTATTACTCTGGAAACACCATATATTTT. Translated, it gives CVSSSHYYSGNTIYF.

About this clonotype itself: A much larger clone differs by one base, so this may be a read error. The J gene is TRBJ2-7, the V gene TRBV6-1, with 10 bases aligning to TRBD1. This CDR3 comprises 14 residues. Germline CDR1 is MNHNS and CDR2 is SASEGT. CDR3 DNA sequence: TGTGCAACCCGGCGACAGGGGGCTAACTACGGGCAGTACTTC. Translation: CATRRQGANYGQYF.

Only a few counts were recorded for this clonotype. V is TRBV27 and J is TRBJ1-5; no clear D. Germline V gene data show CDR1 as MNHEY and CDR2 as SMNVEV (reference sequence). V was clipped by 3 bases and J by 6 bases, with 9 bases between them. The CDR3 totals 13 residues. CDR3 protein: CASSLGARQPQHF. The CDR3 DNA is TGTGCCAGCAGTTTGGGTGCGCGTCAGCCCCAGCATTTT.

This clonotype was recorded many times. The chain uses TRBV20-1 and TRBJ2-5; TRBD2 matches 7 bases. The CDR3 extends over 20 amino acids. The V gene's germline CDR1 is DFQATT and CDR2 SNEGSKA (reference sequence). Trimming cost V 0 bases and J 4 bases; bases outside gene matches: 23. CDR3 residues: CSARDPLRLVSRGRGETQYF. The CDR3 coding sequence is TGCAGTGCTAGAGATCCACTCCGACTAGTATCCCGGGGGAGGGGAGAGACCCAGTACTTC.

This clonotype was counted a few times. The rearrangement links TRBV19 to TRBJ1-6, with no clear D. Trimming cost V 0 bases and J 7 bases, with 13 bases left between them. From germline, CDR1 is LNHDA and CDR2 SQIVND (reference sequence). The CDR3 spans 16 residues. This CDR3 reads CASSIDRPDFNSPLHF. The DNA for the CDR3 is TGTGCCAGTAGTATAGATCGGCCAGACTTCAATTCACCCCTCCACTTT.

This clonotype was seen more than once but under ten times. The chain uses TRBV19 and TRBJ2-2; 7 bases align to TRBD2. V was pared by 7 bases and J by 0 bases, with 8 bases of the junction left unmatched. Germline CDR1 is LNHDA and CDR2 is SQIVND (reference sequence). The CDR3 extends over 16 amino acids. This chain's CDR3 is CASTSPGRANTGELFF. The CDR3 coding sequence is TGTGCCAGTACCTCCCCAGGGAGGGCGAACACCGGGGAGCTGTTTTTT.

This rearrangement joins TRBV28 to TRBJ2-2, with D uncertain. CDR1 MDHEN and CDR2 SYDVKM come from the germline V gene. The length of the CDR3 is 13 residues. V was clipped by 8 bases and J by 2 bases, with 9 bases between them. Here the CDR3 reads CASWSTNTGELFF. The CDR3 coding sequence is TGTGCCAGCTGGTCCACCAACACCGGGGAGCTGTTTTTT.

This clonotype showed up many times. This sequence joins TRBV5-1 and TRBJ1-6; the match to TRBD1 covers 9 bases. There are 14 residues in the CDR3. After removal of 4 bases from V and 8 bases from J, the junction contained 4 bases not matched to a gene. Looked up from germline, CDR1 is SGHRS and CDR2 is YFSETQ. The CDR3 loop is CASSITGGDSPLHF. The DNA for the CDR3 is TGCGCCAGCAGCATTACAGGGGGCGATTCACCCCTCCACTTT.

This clonotype has more than one count but fewer than ten. V gene TRBV6-1 combines with J gene TRBJ2-5, with D tentatively TRBD2 (7 bases). Looked up from germline, CDR1 is MNHNS and CDR2 is SASEGT. The CDR3 is 13 amino acids. Deletions cut 6 bases from V and 5 bases from J, with 13 bases between. The CDR3 DNA reads as TGTGCCAGCAGGACCAGGGGAGGGGAGACCCAGTACTTC. It yields the protein CASRTRGGETQYF.

The V call is TRBV11-2, the J call TRBJ2-1; TRBD2 agrees at 8 bases. Trimming removed 6 bases from V and 3 bases from J; junction bases left unmatched: 7. Germline CDR1 is SGHAT and CDR2 is FQNNGV. This CDR3 is 15 amino acids long. Here the CDR3 DNA reads TGTGCCAGCAGTCCAGCGGGAGCGGGCTACAATGAGCAGTTCTTC. Its protein is CASSPAGAGYNEQFF.

This clonotype was seen a few times. CDR3 in amino acids: CASSFTAGGYEQYF. The CDR3 bases are TGCGCCAGCAGCTTCACCGCGGGTGGGTACGAGCAGTACTTC. The chain recombines TRBV5-1 with TRBJ2-7; D may be TRBD2 (5 bases). The germline V and J ends were trimmed by 2 bases and 4 bases, with 13 bases remaining between them. Germline V gene lookup returns CDR1 SGHRS and CDR2 YFSETQ. The CDR3 has 14 amino acids.

This clonotype was picked up a small number of times. The V call is TRBV19, the J call TRBJ1-1; D gene uncertain. V was shortened by 3 bases and J by 0 bases, with 11 bases between the two germline ends. Looked up from germline, CDR1 is LNHDA and CDR2 is SQIVND (reference sequence). This CDR3 spans 15 amino acids. CDR3 loop: CASSMDPSLNTEAFF. The CDR3, as DNA: TGTGCCAGTAGTATGGATCCCAGCCTGAACACTGAAGCTTTCTTT.

This chain connects TRBV20-1 to TRBJ2-4; 8 nucleotides align to TRBD2. The CDR3 extends over 14 amino acids. Germline lookup yields CDR1 DFQATT and CDR2 SNEGSKA (reference sequence). J was trimmed by 8 bases and V by 0 bases; bases with no gene match: 6. CDR3 loop: CSARDLGTRDIQYF. DNA of the CDR3: TGCAGTGCTAGAGATCTAGGGACTAGAGACATTCAGTACTTC.

This clonotype came up many times. The gene calls are TRBV11-2 and TRBJ2-5; 7 nucleotides match TRBD2. The germline V gene encodes CDR1 SGHAT and CDR2 FQNNGV. V gave up 4 bases and J gave up 2 bases; unmatched junction bases: 7. The CDR3 runs 15 residues. In DNA, the CDR3 is TGTGCCAGCAGCTCCGGATGGGGGGGGCAAGAGACCCAGTACTTC. Residues: CASSSGWGGQETQYF.

A few counts support this clonotype. The chain links TRBV4-1 to TRBJ1-4, with 9 bases that match TRBD1. This CDR3 has 16 amino acids. CDR1 and CDR2 (germline): MGHRA, YSYEKL. V was clipped by 4 bases and J by 3 bases; unmatched bases: 6. The CDR3 is CASSRGTGIPNEKLFF. CDR3 sequence (DNA): TGCGCCAGCAGCCGAGGGACAGGGATTCCTAATGAAAAACTGTTTTTT.

The sample holds a few counts of this clonotype. The rearrangement joins TRBV20-1 to TRBJ2-3; TRBD2 matches 13 bases. The CDR3 sequence is 15 residues long. The junction had 6 bases not matched to a gene; V was cut back by 5 bases and J by 4 bases. The germline CDR1 and CDR2 sequences are DFQATT and SNEGSKA (reference sequence). CDR3 sequence (DNA): TGCAGTGCTGCGGGACTAGCGGGATGGGCAGATACGCAGTATTTT. It translates to CSAAGLAGWADTQYF.

This clonotype was found many times. This rearrangement joins TRBV15 to TRBJ2-5; 8 nucleotides match TRBD2. With 0 bases clipped from V and 4 bases from J, the junction kept 7 bases outside the gene matches. Germline CDR1 LNHNV, CDR2 YYDKDF (reference sequence). This CDR3 contains 16 residues. In DNA form, the CDR3 reads TGTGCCACCAGCAGAGATCGAAGCGGGAGTGGAGAGACCCAGTACTTC. Translation gives CATSRDRSGSGETQYF.

This clonotype has only a few counts. The chain combines TRBV5-1 with TRBJ2-7, with 7 bases matching TRBD2. From germline, CDR1 is SGHRS and CDR2 YFSETQ. Losses at the gene ends were 0 bases for V and 2 bases for J; bases not matched to a gene: 5. This CDR3 spans 15 amino acids. The CDR3 DNA is TGCGCCAGCAGCTTGGGGGGGGAGGGAGCCTACGAGCAGTACTTC. This codes for CASSLGGEGAYEQYF.

This chain uses TRBV5-1 with TRBJ2-2, with 9 bases aligning to TRBD2. Germline V gives CDR1 SGHRS, CDR2 YFSETQ. The CDR3 spans 15 residues. V lost 4 bases to trimming and J lost 3 bases; unmatched junction nucleotides: 4. CDR3 bases: TGCGCCAGCAGCCCTAGCGGGGCGTACACCGGGGAGCTGTTTTTT. Its protein is CASSPSGAYTGELFF.

The chain links TRBV27 to TRBJ2-7; D may be TRBD1 (6 bases). V was shortened by 5 bases and J by 4 bases, with 12 bases between the two germline ends. This CDR3 is built from 13 residues. Per germline, CDR1 MNHEY and CDR2 SMNVEV (reference sequence). The CDR3 spells CASSPRGWYEQYF. The DNA of the CDR3 is TGTGCCAGCAGTCCAAGGGGGTGGTACGAGCAGTACTTC.

This clonotype has a handful of counts. The J gene is TRBJ1-1, the V gene TRBV25-1; TRBD1 agrees at 10 bases. The CDR3 length is 15 residues. Germline CDR1 and CDR2: MGHDK and SYGVNS. V shed 6 bases, J shed 2 bases, and the junction held 6 bases outside the gene matches. This CDR3 reads CASRDRQGANTEAFF. The CDR3 nucleotides are TGTGCCAGCAGGGACAGACAGGGGGCCAACACTGAAGCTTTCTTT.

Points on this clonotype: This clone may be a read error of a much larger clone one base away. The chain couples TRBV20-1 to TRBJ2-5, with D possibly called TRBD1 or TRBD2 (5 bases each). Trimming cost V 2 bases and J 6 bases, with 19 bases left between them. The CDR3 runs 15 residues. Germline V gene sequence: CDR1 DFQATT, CDR2 SNEGSKA (reference sequence). The CDR3 DNA follows: TGCAGTGCTAGATCTCGACGCAAAAGGGGACAGACCCAGTACTTC. Translated, it gives CSARSRRKRGQTQYF.

This clonotype occurred many times. The chain uses TRBV28 and TRBJ2-7; 12 nucleotides match TRBD2. J lost 3 bases, V lost 10 bases, and 7 bases had no gene match. Germline CDR1 MDHEN, CDR2 SYDVKM. The CDR3 is 14 residues long. The CDR3 region is CATSWTSGVYEQYF. CDR3 bases: TGTGCCACGTCTTGGACTAGCGGGGTCTACGAGCAGTACTTC.

This clonotype was observed a single time. The rearrangement links TRBV7-9 to TRBJ2-4; D gene uncertain. The germline gives CDR1 SEHNR, CDR2 FQNEAQ (reference sequence). The CDR3 sequence is 15 residues long. Trimming pared 1 base from V and 1 base from J, leaving 8 bases between. The CDR3 DNA is TGTGCCAGCAGCTTAGTAGTGGGTGCCAAAAACATTCAGTACTTC. Translating it yields CASSLVVGAKNIQYF.